Listed below are T cell receptor beta chains from one sample, sequenced in a study of human T cells and chemical hapten exposure. MiXCR, run by TCRdb on the RACE reads, gives a single entry per CDR3 protein. The data contain about 98,000 distinct CDR3 sequences, more than 10% of them seen just once; the ten biggest clones take up approximately 3.3%. Sequencing was performed on whole blood, taken in connection with sensitization to the hapten diphenylcyclopropenone (DPC). These TCRs come from a woman in her sixties with alopecia areata. Some clones in this sample may be carry-over from other donors' samples. Each CDR3 is given with its conserved first and last residue. Fields, in order: V gene, D gene, J gene, CDR3 length, clone size, CDR3 protein, CDR3 DNA. D genes are given only for firm matches. The size field is filled for only some rows; it gives once, few, many or a size class.

v_gene: TRBV7-2; d_gene: .; j_gene: TRBJ1-2; len: 13; abundance: many; CDR3aa: CASSPRGLYGYTF; CDR3nt: TGTGCCAGCAGCCCCAGGGGCCTCTATGGCTACACCTTC
v_gene: TRBV20-1; d_gene: .; j_gene: TRBJ2-3; len: 14; abundance: .; CDR3aa: CSARRGPSTDTQYF; CDR3nt: TGCAGTGCTAGGCGAGGACCAAGCACAGATACGCAGTATTTT
v_gene: TRBV6-5; d_gene: .; j_gene: TRBJ1-6; len: 15; abundance: .; CDR3aa: CASRYSIGKDSPLHF; CDR3nt: TGTGCCAGCAGATACTCGATCGGGAAGGATTCACCCCTCCACTTT
v_gene: TRBV3-1; d_gene: .; j_gene: TRBJ1-6; len: 14; abundance: many; CDR3aa: CASGPGYYNSPLHF; CDR3nt: TGTGCCAGCGGCCCAGGATATTATAATTCACCCCTCCACTTT
v_gene: TRBV4-1; d_gene: .; j_gene: TRBJ2-1; len: 16; abundance: many; CDR3aa: CASSQEAWNSYNEQFF; CDR3nt: TGCGCCAGCAGCCAAGAAGCTTGGAACTCCTACAATGAGCAGTTCTTC
v_gene: TRBV29-1; d_gene: TRBD2; j_gene: TRBJ2-7; len: 12; abundance: few; CDR3aa: CSVGLDSYEQYF; CDR3nt: TGCAGCGTGGGACTAGACAGCTACGAGCAGTACTTC
v_gene: TRBV5-8; d_gene: .; j_gene: TRBJ2-2; len: 11; abundance: few; CDR3aa: CARHNTGELFF; CDR3nt: TGTGCCAGACACAACACCGGGGAGCTGTTTTTT
v_gene: TRBV11-2; d_gene: .; j_gene: TRBJ2-5; len: 12; abundance: .; CDR3aa: CASSLHQETQYF; CDR3nt: TGTGCCAGCAGCTTACATCAAGAGACCCAGTACTTC
v_gene: TRBV7-3; d_gene: TRBD2; j_gene: TRBJ2-3; len: 14; abundance: many; CDR3aa: CASSSGGAADTQYF; CDR3nt: TGTGCCAGCAGCTCCGGGGGGGCAGCGGATACGCAGTATTTT
v_gene: TRBV24-1; d_gene: .; j_gene: TRBJ2-3; len: 14; abundance: many; CDR3aa: CATSDSGVVDTQYF; CDR3nt: TGTGCCACCAGTGATTCAGGGGTTGTAGATACGCAGTATTTT
v_gene: TRBV3-1; d_gene: .; j_gene: TRBJ1-4; len: 15; abundance: few; CDR3aa: CASSHQTETNEKLFF; CDR3nt: TGTGCCAGCAGCCACCAGACAGAAACTAATGAAAAACTGTTTTTT
v_gene: TRBV29-1; d_gene: .; j_gene: TRBJ2-2; len: 12; abundance: .; CDR3aa: CSVAWNTGELFF; CDR3nt: TGCAGCGTTGCCTGGAACACCGGGGAGCTGTTTTTT
v_gene: TRBV6-5; d_gene: TRBD2; j_gene: TRBJ2-5; len: 16; abundance: many; CDR3aa: CASSFLTSGVQGTQYF; CDR3nt: TGTGCCAGCAGTTTCCTGACTAGCGGGGTACAGGGGACCCAGTACTTC
v_gene: TRBV7-6; d_gene: .; j_gene: TRBJ2-5; len: 14; abundance: many; CDR3aa: CASSLAWTEETQYF; CDR3nt: TGTGCCAGCAGCTTAGCTTGGACAGAAGAGACCCAGTACTTC
v_gene: TRBV12-3/TRBV12-4; d_gene: .; j_gene: TRBJ1-6; len: 14; abundance: .; CDR3aa: CASSPLRYGSPLHF; CDR3nt: TGTGCCAGCAGCCCTCTGCGTTACGGTTCACCCCTCCACTTT
v_gene: TRBV11-2; d_gene: .; j_gene: TRBJ2-7; len: 16; abundance: .; CDR3aa: CVSSLRGTSTPYEQYF; CDR3nt: TGTGTCAGCAGCTTACGAGGGACCTCCACCCCCTACGAGCAGTACTTC
v_gene: TRBV7-9; d_gene: .; j_gene: TRBJ2-7; len: 14; abundance: few; CDR3aa: CASSLSRSSYEQYF; CDR3nt: TGTGCCAGCAGCTTAAGCCGGAGCTCCTACGAGCAGTACTTC
v_gene: TRBV15; d_gene: .; j_gene: TRBJ2-7; len: 16; abundance: .; CDR3aa: CATSRDRNGPGYEQYF; CDR3nt: TGTGCCACCAGCAGAGATAGGAACGGGCCAGGGTACGAGCAGTACTTC
v_gene: TRBV10-2; d_gene: .; j_gene: TRBJ2-2; len: 17; abundance: .; CDR3aa: CASRGRGADSNTGELFF; CDR3nt: TGCGCCAGCAGGGGAAGGGGGGCAGATTCGAACACCGGGGAGCTGTTTTTT